This T cell receptor (beta chain) is drawn from a study of cytomegalovirus exposure and HLA in healthy donors. Broader study findings: Later on, a genetic analysis was performed. It linked a missense variant in DCLRE1C with V- and J-gene trimming of TCR beta.

13 Jbeta primers and 60 Vbeta primers were used for the PCR. Profiling relied on immunoSEQ multiplex PCR, and the TCRdb table lists in-frame clones only, not all of them. The sample includes about 70,000 clones, around 74% seen only once; the top ten take 9.5% to 12%. Note on this clone: Its target is unknown.

This sequence originates from a human donor in good health. The source material was PBMCs.

In DNA, the CDR3 is TGTGCCAGCAGCAAAAAGGGAGGCTGCGCGGACTTGCTGCACGAGCAGTACTTC. This translates into CASSKKGGCADLLHEQYF. This rearrangement joins TRBV21-1 to TRBJ2-7; the D call of TRBD2 is as the table states it, not checked on the DNA. TRBV21-1 is recorded as a pseudogene. The CDR3 runs 18 residues.